This TCR beta chain was recorded in a study of blood T cells in healthy people across ages. The CDR3 extends over 17 amino acids. The V segment lost 2 bases and the J segment 2 bases; nucleotides outside the gene matches: 7. Germline V CDR1 and CDR2: SGHTA, FQGTGA. The use of a sample-barcoded 5' primer and a J-beta primer mix characterized a second PCR of roughly 6 to 11 cycles. Each CDR3 protein is one row after TCRdb ran MiXCR on the 5' RACE reads. The sample has more than 650,000 distinct CDR3 sequences; 50% to 65% are singletons. The sample consisted of blood. V is TRBV7-3 and J is TRBJ2-1; 9 nucleotides line up with TRBD2. The receptor was isolated from a man older than 75 in good health. The CDR3 DNA is TGTGCCAGCAGCTTAGTTGGGCGGGAGGGCCCCTACAATGAGCAGTTCTTC. It translates to CASSLVGREGPYNEQFF.